This entry describes one T cell receptor (beta chain). The clone's antigen remains unknown. Per-base quality was not reported, and no clone a single base away is much larger than it. In the germline V gene, CDR1 corresponds to SGHTA and CDR2 to FQGNSA. Trimming takes 1 base from V and 1 base from J, and the germline ends sit 10 bases apart. Its CDR3 holds 15 amino acids, cysteine through phenylalanine. The retained sequence is limited to the CDR3, 45 bases, with the frame set at the first base. In total, about 650 healthy bone marrow donors made up the cohort. Cohort members were all nominally healthy when sampled, although unrecorded immune exposures were likely present. The donor was CMV seropositive and was included in the group of 250 to 300 seropositive cohort members. A peripheral blood sample was collected from each donor, and TCR beta sequencing was performed on peripheral blood mononuclear cells. The Qiagen DNeasy Blood Extraction Kit was used to extract genomic DNA from the blood cell samples.

These data belong to a study of cytomegalovirus exposure and HLA in healthy donors (dated by TCRdb to 2016 to 2017). Study-level background: An earlier analysis of about 530 of the donors reported 276 Gb of sequence data and some 110 million unique TCR beta sequences obtained from about 180 million T cells. The study aimed to test whether cataloging public T cell receptors could reveal signatures of past pathogen exposure. Among around 400 genotyped donors of the cohort, an average of roughly 230,000 unique TCR beta nucleotide sequences was sequenced per donor, of which roughly 17% were non-productive. In the later analysis, no new phenotypic data were used to find candidate immune exposures; instead, reliance was placed on TCR beta sequences and their occurrence across donors. Of the 300 to 500 genotyped donors, 81% were placed in the genetic ancestry cluster associated with self-reported Caucasian donors. Four to six DR-DQ haplotypes were handled as single units for association and clustering because linkage in the cohort was strong. Using immunosequencing, the study profiled T cell repertoires from 550 to 750 subjects and related those repertoires to cytomegalovirus serostatus. Donor age, sex, ethnicity and CMV serostatus were compiled alongside the repertoire data. To decide whether each TCR beta V gene segment behaved as functional or pseudogenic, an earlier analysis of some 600 of the donors relied on high-throughput TCR beta sequencing. Every repertoire in the discovery cohort had been generated on one and the same sequencing platform. Class I and class II HLA loci were covered by the typing at four-digit resolution. Along with the approximately 620-subject first cohort, a separate validation cohort of over a hundred different subjects was used. An early release covering about 600 HLA-typed donors comprised about 300 gigabases of sequencing data and around 80 million unique TCR sequences. Typing coverage varied by locus: roughly 620-640 donors for A, B, C, DRB1 and DQB1; approximately 500 for DQA1; over 600 for DPA1; approximately 470 for DPB1. Genome-wide SNP genotypes for about 65% of the 666 donors were used in a later genetic analysis, which treated that subset as a discovery cohort. To predict cytomegalovirus infection status, the study combined high-throughput TCR immunosequencing, statistical association of individual TCRs with disease status, and machine learning. To study patterns of TCR occurrence, a later analysis re-analyzed previously published TCR beta repertoires from several hundred donors and added high-resolution HLA genotyping. General study outcomes and caveats: CMV serostatus was the only immune exposure information available for the cohort. Some IMGT-functional V segments, including TRBV6-2 and TRBV6-3, could not be told apart with the 87-base-pair reads, so those segments were excluded. In this cohort, only TCR beta chains were sequenced, and detectable features were limited by the absence of alpha or paired-chain data. Because some donors lacked HLA typing at each locus, the association tests relied only on the typed subset. In a later analysis, TCR association rates were found to vary across HLA loci, with the most associated TCRs seen for DRB1 alleles and the fewest for HLA-C alleles. The sequencing pipeline was judged likely to have produced a cluster of highly shared sequence variants as a technical artifact. Specific HLA alleles were associated with roughly 16,000 TCR beta sequences at a false discovery rate of 0.05 in a later analysis. While some public TCRs were present in many individuals, most TCR sequences turned up only very rarely across donors. In an earlier analysis of 500 to 650 of the donors, most TCR beta V segments appeared in productive rearrangements about 90% or about 30% of the time, broadly matching IMGT annotations. A few of the identified cytomegalovirus-associated TCR beta chains were confirmed in vitro to be specific for cytomegalovirus antigens. A further reported finding was that TCR beta sequences accurately predicted the HLA-A and HLA-B alleles for most subjects in the first cohort. In a later genetic analysis, a missense DCLRE1C variant was associated with V-gene and J-gene trimming of TCR beta chains, and the association was replicated in an independent cohort. Presence/absence analyses assumed roughly uniform sequencing depth across donors, an assumption that may not hold. In a later analysis, several top co-occurrence clusters were reported to appear linked to parvovirus B19, influenza, CMV and Epstein-Barr virus. According to a later analysis, most CMV-associated TCR beta chains appeared to be HLA-restricted, and the HLA associations seemed to be driven largely by CMV exposure. In a later analysis, HLA-associated TCR beta chains showed more clonal expansion and lower generation probabilities than non-associated chains that were equally common. According to a later genetic analysis, donors in an Asian-associated ancestry cluster had fewer N-insertions in productive TCRs than the roughly 670-donor mean. Cytomegalovirus status was reported to be diagnosed by the classifier with high specificity and sensitivity in both the original and validation cohorts. Strong co-occurrence of HLA alleles, especially DR and DQ, made assigning TCR associations to individual alleles difficult. It was suggested by the authors that the approach could potentially be generalized to other disease states and immunological phenotypes. The study listed 170 or so TCR beta chains as associated with cytomegalovirus. Linkage disequilibrium might explain the correlated functional status among segregating V segments, but an unknown experimental factor could not be excluded. Because counts were too low, about 18 rarely observed V segments, including chromosome 9 orphons, were excluded from the earlier analysis of several hundred of the donors.

Library prep was done by the immunoSEQ multiplex PCR assay. For the multiplex PCR, a mixture combining 60 forward primers for TCR Vbeta segments and 13 reverse primers for TCR Jbeta segments was used. The CDR3 region of rearranged TCR beta genes was amplified from genomic DNA by a multiplex PCR assay. Amplified TCR beta libraries were sequenced as 87-base-pair reads on the Illumina HiSeq System. Per the source publication's procedure: A later analysis tallied 75 million to 95 million unique TCR beta chains across the 600 to 700 repertoires, and about 12 million of those chains were shared by two or more donors. A nearest-neighbor algorithm error-corrected the raw reads and collapsed the reads into unique sequences, merging closely related sequences to remove PCR and sequencing errors. Alignment of CDR3 sequences to IMGT reference sequences was used to assign V, D and J gene segments. For a sequence to be retained, a match of at least six nucleotides to both a V gene segment and a J gene segment was required. Rearrangements were classified as productive when the CDR3 lacked stop codons and remained in frame with V and J, and all other rearrangements were classified as non-productive. Following IMGT convention, CDR3 was defined as the stretch from the second conserved V-encoded cysteine to the conserved J-encoded phenylalanine. In an earlier analysis of approximately 590 of the donors, sequences lacking an unambiguous match to a single V gene segment were excluded. In an earlier analysis of 587 of the donors, V segments were called functional above 56.7% productive rearrangements and were called segregating when the between-donor standard deviation exceeded 5%. A statistical classification framework was developed to diagnose cytomegalovirus status using the catalog of TCR beta chain sequences. In a later analysis, TCR nucleotide sequences were compared against IMGT/GENE-DB human TR gene sequences so that V and J genes could be assigned. Using the TCRdist pipeline, a later analysis assigned CDR3 sequences along with most-parsimonious VDJ recombination scenarios. In a later analysis, each TCR beta chain was defined by its CDR3 amino acid sequence together with its V-gene family, and reads lacking a unique V-gene family were excluded. In a later analysis, around 600 highly shared, low-generation-probability nucleotide sequences were removed to address suspected cross-contamination and a sequencing artifact. In a later analysis, a clonal expansion index for each public chain was calculated from normalized within-repertoire ranks of inferred template counts. Generation probabilities in a later analysis came from a VDJ recombination model fitted to out-of-frame rearrangements, and those results were checked against IGoR. In a later analysis, TCR-TCR, TCR-HLA and TCR-CMV co-occurrence was scored with hypergeometric tests, and a repertoire-size bias correction was applied to TCR pairs. To estimate false discovery rates, a later analysis permuted the HLA or CMV assignments 20 times. A later analysis grouped co-occurring TCRs with DBSCAN, adding TCRdist sequence similarity when clustering within HLA-allele-positive subsets. Repertoires with fewer than 30,000 or more than 120,000 public chains, plus five repertoires with anomalous nucleotide sharing, were excluded from co-occurrence clustering. Here the immuneACCESS table is served through TCRdb, limited to in-frame sequences with V and J called. Missing clones are a known gap in these copies; in checked studies unresolved V genes cover under half, and the rest lacks a known reason. V, J and clone size derive from that table, while D and trimming were established from the DNA sequence. The sample profile shows around 92,000 clones; over 75% of them were found once. Jointly, the top ten make up around 1.2% of the sample.

The clonotype was recovered from a girl aged 2 to 10 in good health and CMV-seropositive. The rearranged chain carries TRBV7-2 and TRBJ1-1; TRBD1 is a weak D gene call, 5 bases matching. The material sequenced was PBMCs. CDR3 protein: CASSLVRQGNTEAFF. The base sequence is TGTGCCAGCAGCTTAGTTCGGCAGGGGAACACTGAAGCTTTCTTT.